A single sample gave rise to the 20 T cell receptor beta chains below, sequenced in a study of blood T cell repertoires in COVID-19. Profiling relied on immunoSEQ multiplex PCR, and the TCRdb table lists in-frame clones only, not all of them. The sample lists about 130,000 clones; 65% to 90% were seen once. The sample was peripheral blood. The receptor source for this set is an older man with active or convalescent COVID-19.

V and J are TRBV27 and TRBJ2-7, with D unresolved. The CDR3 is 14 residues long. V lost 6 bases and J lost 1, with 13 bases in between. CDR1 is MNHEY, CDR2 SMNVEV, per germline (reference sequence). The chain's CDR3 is CASRFTGFSYEQYF. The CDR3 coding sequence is TGTGCCAGCAGATTTACCGGGTTTTCCTACGAGCAGTACTTC.

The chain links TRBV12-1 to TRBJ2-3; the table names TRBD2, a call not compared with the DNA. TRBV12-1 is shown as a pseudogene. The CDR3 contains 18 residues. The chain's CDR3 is CASSVIWREGRCTDTQYF. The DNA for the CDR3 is TGTGCCAGCAGCGTGATCTGGCGGGAGGGCAGGTGTACAGATACGCAGTATTTT.

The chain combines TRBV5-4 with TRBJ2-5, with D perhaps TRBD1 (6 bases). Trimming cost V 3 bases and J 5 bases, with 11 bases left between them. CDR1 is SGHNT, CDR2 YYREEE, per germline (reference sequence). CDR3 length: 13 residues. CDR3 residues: CASSSTGYETQYF. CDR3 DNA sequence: TGTGCCAGCAGCTCCACAGGGTACGAGACCCAGTACTTC.

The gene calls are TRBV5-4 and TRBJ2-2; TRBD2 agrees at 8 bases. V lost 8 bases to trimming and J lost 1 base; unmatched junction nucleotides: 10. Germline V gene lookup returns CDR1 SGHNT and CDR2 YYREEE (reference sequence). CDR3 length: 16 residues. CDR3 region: CASGSGTLMNTGELFF. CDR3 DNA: TGTGCCAGTGGTAGCGGGACCCTAATGAACACCGGGGAGCTGTTTTTT. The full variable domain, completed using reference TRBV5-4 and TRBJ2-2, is ETGVTQSPTHLIKTRGQQVTLRCSSQSGHNTVSWYQQALGQGPQFIFQYYREEENGRGNFPPRFSGLQFPNYSSELNVNALELDDSALYLCASGSGTLMNTGELFFGEGSRLTVL.

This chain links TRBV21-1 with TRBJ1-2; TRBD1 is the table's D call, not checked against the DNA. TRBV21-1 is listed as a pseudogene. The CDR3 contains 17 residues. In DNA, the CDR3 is TGTGCCAGCAGCATTCGGACCTTCAGACAGACTAACTATGGCTACACCTTC. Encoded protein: CASSIRTFRQTNYGYTF.

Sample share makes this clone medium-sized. CDR3 coding DNA: TGTGCCAGTAGTATGGCGGGAGGCCTGGGCGAGCAGTACTTC. It specifies CASSMAGGLGEQYF. This chain uses TRBV19 with TRBJ2-7; TRBD2 agrees at 8 bases. Unmatched junction bases numbered 7, after V lost 3 bases and J lost 6 bases. The CDR3 extends over 14 amino acids. From germline, CDR1 is LNHDA and CDR2 SQIVND (reference sequence). The entire variable domain, with the rest obtained from reference TRBV19 and TRBJ2-7, is as follows: DGGITQSPKYLFRKEGQNVTLSCEQNLNHDAMYWYRQDPGQGLRLIYYSQIVNDFQKGDIAEGYSVSREKKESFPLTVTSAQKNPTAFYLCASSMAGGLGEQYFGPGTRLTVT.

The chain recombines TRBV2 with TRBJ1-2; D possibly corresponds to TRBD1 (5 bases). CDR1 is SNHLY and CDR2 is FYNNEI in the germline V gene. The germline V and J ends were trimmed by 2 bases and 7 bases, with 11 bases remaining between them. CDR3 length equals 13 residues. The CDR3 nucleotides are TGTGCCAGCAGTGAAAGTGGGGCAGGTGGCTACACCTTC. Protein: CASSESGAGGYTF.

The CDR3 here is CASSYPSGRNTGELFF. The CDR3 DNA reads as TGTGCCAGCAGTTACCCTAGCGGGAGGAACACCGGGGAGCTGTTTTTT. The J gene is TRBJ2-2, the V gene TRBV6-6, with 10 bases that match TRBD2. The CDR3 extends over 16 amino acids. The germline V gene encodes CDR1 MNHNY and CDR2 SVGAGI (reference sequence). J gave up 1 base and V 2 bases, and 1 base lay outside the gene matches.

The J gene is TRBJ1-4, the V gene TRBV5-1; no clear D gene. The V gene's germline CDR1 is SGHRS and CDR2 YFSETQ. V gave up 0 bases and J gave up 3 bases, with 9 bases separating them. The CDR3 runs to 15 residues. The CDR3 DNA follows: TGCGCCAGCAGCTTGGACGTGTCAGCTAATGAAAAACTGTTTTTT. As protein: CASSLDVSANEKLFF.

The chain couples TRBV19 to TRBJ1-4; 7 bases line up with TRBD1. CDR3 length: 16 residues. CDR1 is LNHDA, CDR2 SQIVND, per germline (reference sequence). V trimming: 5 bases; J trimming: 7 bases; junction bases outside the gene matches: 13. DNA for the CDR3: TGTGCCAGTAGTCTGATACGAGGGGGCGCGGGTGAAAAACTGTTTTTT. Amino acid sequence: CASSLIRGGAGEKLFF.

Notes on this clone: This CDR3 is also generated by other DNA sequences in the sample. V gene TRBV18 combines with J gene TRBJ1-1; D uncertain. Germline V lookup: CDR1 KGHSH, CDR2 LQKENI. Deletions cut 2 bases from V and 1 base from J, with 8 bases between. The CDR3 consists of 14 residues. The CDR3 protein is CASSPKRQNTEAFF. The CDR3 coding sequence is TGTGCCAGCTCACCAAAGAGACAGAACACTGAAGCTTTCTTT.

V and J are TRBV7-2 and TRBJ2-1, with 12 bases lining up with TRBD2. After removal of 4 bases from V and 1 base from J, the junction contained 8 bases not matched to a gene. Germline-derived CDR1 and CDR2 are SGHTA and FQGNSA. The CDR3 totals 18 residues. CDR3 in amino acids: CASSSRTSGVGSYNEQFF. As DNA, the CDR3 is TGTGCCAGCAGCTCAAGGACTAGCGGGGTTGGTTCCTACAATGAGCAGTTCTTC. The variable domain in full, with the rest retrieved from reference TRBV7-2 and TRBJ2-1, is GAGVSQSPSNKVTEKGKDVELRCDPISGHTALYWYRQSLGQGLEFLIYFQGNSAPDKSGLPSDRFSAERTGGSVSTLTIQRTQQEDSAVYLCASSSRTSGVGSYNEQFFGPGTRLTVL.

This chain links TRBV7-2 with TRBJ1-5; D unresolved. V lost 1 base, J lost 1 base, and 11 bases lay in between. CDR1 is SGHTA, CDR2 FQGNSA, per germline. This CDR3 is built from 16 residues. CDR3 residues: CASSLGSSRSNQPQHF. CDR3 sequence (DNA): TGTGCCAGCAGCTTAGGGTCGAGTAGAAGCAATCAGCCCCAGCATTTT.

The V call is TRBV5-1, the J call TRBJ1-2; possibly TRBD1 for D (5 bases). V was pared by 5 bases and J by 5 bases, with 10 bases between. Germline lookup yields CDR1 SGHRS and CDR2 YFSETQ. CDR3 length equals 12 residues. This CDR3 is CASSYDSYGYTF. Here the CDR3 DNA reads TGCGCCAGCAGTTACGACAGTTATGGCTACACCTTC.

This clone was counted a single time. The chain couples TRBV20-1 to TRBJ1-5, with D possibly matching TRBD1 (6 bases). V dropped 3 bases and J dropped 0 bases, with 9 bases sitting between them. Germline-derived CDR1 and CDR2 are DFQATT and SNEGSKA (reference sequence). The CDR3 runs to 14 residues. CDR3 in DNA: TGCAGTGCTAGTAGGACAGATAGCAATCAGCCCCAGCATTTT. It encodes CSASRTDSNQPQHF.

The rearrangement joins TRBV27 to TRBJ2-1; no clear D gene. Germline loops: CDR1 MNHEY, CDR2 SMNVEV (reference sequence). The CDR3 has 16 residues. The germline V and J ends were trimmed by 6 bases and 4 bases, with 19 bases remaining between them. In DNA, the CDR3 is TGTGCCAGCAGGCTAGGTACGGCGTTATTGTACAATGAGCAGTTCTTC. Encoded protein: CASRLGTALLYNEQFF.

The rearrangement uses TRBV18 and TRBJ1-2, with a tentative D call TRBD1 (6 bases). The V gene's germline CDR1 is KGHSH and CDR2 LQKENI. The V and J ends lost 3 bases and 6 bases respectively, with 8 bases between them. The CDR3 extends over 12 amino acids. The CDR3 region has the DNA TGTGCCAGCTCACCGGACAGCGATGGCTACACCTTC. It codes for CASSPDSDGYTF.

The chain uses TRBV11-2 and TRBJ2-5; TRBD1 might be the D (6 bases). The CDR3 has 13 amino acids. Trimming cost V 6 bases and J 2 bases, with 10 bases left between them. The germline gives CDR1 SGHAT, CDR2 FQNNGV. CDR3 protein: CASRVTGQETQYF. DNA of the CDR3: TGTGCCAGCAGGGTAACAGGGCAAGAGACCCAGTACTTC.

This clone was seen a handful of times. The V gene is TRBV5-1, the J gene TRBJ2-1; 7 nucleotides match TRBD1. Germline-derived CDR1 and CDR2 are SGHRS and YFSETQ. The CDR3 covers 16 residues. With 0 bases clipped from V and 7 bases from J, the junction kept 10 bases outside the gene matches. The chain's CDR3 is CASSLAGTVLVNEQFF. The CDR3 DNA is TGCGCCAGCAGCTTGGCCGGGACAGTATTGGTTAATGAGCAGTTCTTC.

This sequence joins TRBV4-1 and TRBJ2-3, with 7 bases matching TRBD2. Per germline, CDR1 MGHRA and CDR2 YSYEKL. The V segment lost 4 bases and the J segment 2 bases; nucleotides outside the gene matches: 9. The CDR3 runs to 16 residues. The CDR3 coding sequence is TGCGCCAGCAGCCCTACGACTAGCCAAATCACAGATACGCAGTATTTT. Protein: CASSPTTSQITDTQYF.